The 13 T cell receptor beta chains listed next were all sequenced from one sample in a study of identical twins. Using its own MiXCR run on the 5' RACE reads, TCRdb lists one record per CDR3 protein. This table holds 200,000 to 300,000 distinct CDR3 sequences, about 11% found once. Sequenced input: memory T cells sorted from blood. Receptors were obtained from a man aged 50-59 years in good health.

This clonotype was recorded a few times. This sequence joins TRBV5-1 and TRBJ1-1; the D is unclear. Trimming stripped 0 bases from V and 1 base from J, with 16 bases between. Germline V CDR1 and CDR2: SGHRS, YFSETQ. CDR3 size: 17 residues. CDR3 DNA: TGCGCCAGCAGCTTGGTGCCCCCCCCAGCTCCGAACACTGAAGCTTTCTTT. It codes for CASSLVPPPAPNTEAFF.

This clonotype was counted ten times or more. The CDR3 protein is CASSFSGRTADTQYF. DNA of the CDR3: TGCGCCAGCAGCTTTAGCGGGAGAACCGCAGATACGCAGTATTTT. The rearrangement links TRBV5-1 to TRBJ2-3; 9 nucleotides line up with TRBD2. Germline CDR1 reads SGHRS; CDR2 reads YFSETQ. The V gene end was trimmed by 2 bases and the J gene end by 4 bases; junction bases not matched to a gene: 5. CDR3 length: 15 residues.

V gene TRBV29-1 combines with J gene TRBJ2-5, with D possibly being TRBD1 or TRBD2 (5 bases each). Germline CDR1 SQVTM, CDR2 ANQGSEA. Trimming removed 6 bases from V and 5 bases from J, with 16 bases in between. This CDR3 is built from 13 residues. The chain's CDR3 is CSVPLRGRETQYF. CDR3 in DNA: TGCAGCGTCCCTTTGAGGGGACGGGAGACCCAGTACTTC.

There are a few counts of this clonotype. The chain combines TRBV6-2 or TRBV6-3 with TRBJ2-7, with 10 bases identical to TRBD2. The CDR3 runs to 19 residues. The germline V gene has CDR1 MNHEY and CDR2 SVGEGT. The ends lost 8 bases at V and 0 bases at J; junction bases unmatched: 19. CDR3 nucleotide sequence: TGTGCCAGCGCGGTAAGGAAAGGACTAGCGGCCTCCGTCTCCTACGAGCAGTACTTC. It specifies CASAVRKGLAASVSYEQYF.

This clonotype has at least ten counts. V is TRBV20-1 and J is TRBJ2-3; D remains unclear. Trimming pared 3 bases from V and 1 base from J, leaving 5 bases between. CDR3 length: 12 residues. Germline CDR1 reads DFQATT; CDR2 reads SNEGSKA (reference sequence). The chain's CDR3 is CSARGGTDTQYF. The DNA of the CDR3 is TGCAGTGCTAGGGGTGGCACAGATACGCAGTATTTT.

This clonotype was recorded many times. V usage is TRBV28 and J usage is TRBJ2-5, with D maybe TRBD1 (5 bases). Trimming cost V 7 bases and J 0 bases, with 12 bases left between them. The CDR3 extends over 14 amino acids. Germline CDR1 MDHEN, CDR2 SYDVKM. The CDR3 sequence is CASNPQGNQETQYF. CDR3 coding DNA: TGTGCCAGCAATCCCCAGGGTAACCAAGAGACCCAGTACTTC. The variable domain in full, completed from reference TRBV28 and TRBJ2-5, reads DVKVTQSSRYLVKRTGEKVFLECVQDMDHENMFWYRQDPGLGLRLIYFSYDVKMKEKGDIPEGYSVSREKKERFSLILESASTNQTSMYLCASNPQGNQETQYFGPGTRLLVL.

This chain uses TRBV12-3 or TRBV12-4 with TRBJ1-4; 8 bases map to TRBD1. The CDR3 covers 15 residues. J gave up 0 bases and V 5 bases, and 2 bases lay outside the gene matches. The CDR3 bases are TGTGCCAGCAGTACGGGACAGGCAACTAATGAAAAACTGTTTTTT. Protein product: CASSTGQATNEKLFF.

This clonotype appeared a few times. The rearrangement links TRBV6-1 to TRBJ2-2; 8 nucleotides align to TRBD2. With 6 bases clipped from V and 2 bases from J, the junction kept 8 bases outside the gene matches. CDR3 size: 16 residues. Germline CDR1 and CDR2: MNHNS and SASEGT. This CDR3 reads CASRGLAGGNTGELFF. The DNA for the CDR3 is TGTGCCAGCAGAGGTCTAGCGGGCGGAAACACCGGGGAGCTGTTTTTT.

This clonotype was picked up a small number of times. This sequence joins TRBV11-2 and TRBJ2-1, with D perhaps matching TRBD1 (5 bases). CDR1 and CDR2 (germline): SGHAT, FQNNGV. V was shortened by 3 bases and J by 3 bases, with 12 bases between the two germline ends. This CDR3 spans 15 amino acids. The CDR3 bases are TGTGCCAGCAGCTTCCAGGGTTCCTACTACAATGAGCAGTTCTTC. Residues: CASSFQGSYYNEQFF. Combining the CDR3 with reference TRBV11-2 and TRBJ2-1 gives the whole variable domain EAGVAQSPRYKIIEKRQSVAFWCNPISGHATLYWYQQILGQGPKLLIQFQNNGVVDDSQLPKDRFSAERLKGVDSTLKIQPAKLEDSAVYLCASSFQGSYYNEQFFGPGTRLTVL.

The table lists this clonotype with a few counts. The chain is built from TRBV28 and TRBJ2-3, with D unresolved. Germline V gene data show CDR1 as MDHEN and CDR2 as SYDVKM. The CDR3 consists of 15 residues. The V end lost 5 bases, the J end lost 6 bases, and 18 bases lay between the germline ends. The CDR3, as DNA: TGTGCCAGCAGTCCCCATGGCGCAGGTTTGGATACGCAGTATTTT. As protein: CASSPHGAGLDTQYF.

The chain links TRBV12-3 or TRBV12-4 to TRBJ2-1; D is possibly TRBD2 (6 bases). The CDR3 consists of 12 residues. V dropped 6 bases and J dropped 4 bases, with 7 bases sitting between them. CDR3 amino acids: CASSGGYNEQFF. In nucleotides, the CDR3 is TGTGCCAGCAGCGGGGGTTACAATGAGCAGTTCTTC.

The sample holds one count of this clonotype. This may come from a read error, since a much larger clone is one base off. The chain combines TRBV10-2 with TRBJ2-7; 8 bases align to TRBD1. The CDR3 totals 15 residues. The germline CDR1 and CDR2 sequences are WSHSY and SAAADI. For the CDR3, the DNA is TGCACCAGCAGGGGGCCCGAGGACAGATACTACGAGCAGTACTTC. Its protein product is CTSRGPEDRYYEQYF.

This clonotype was seen many times. In nucleotides, the CDR3 is TGTGCCAGCTCACCATGGGGGGGCAATCAGCCCCAGCATTTT. It codes for CASSPWGGNQPQHF. The chain is built from TRBV18 and TRBJ1-5; D is possibly TRBD1 (5 bases). Germline V lookup: CDR1 KGHSH, CDR2 LQKENI. Trimming removed 2 bases from V and 2 bases from J, with 7 bases in between. The CDR3 spans 14 residues. The whole variable domain, remainder taken from reference TRBV18 and TRBJ1-5, is NAGVMQNPRHLVRRRGQEARLRCSPMKGHSHVYWYRQLPEEGLKFMVYLQKENIIDESGMPKERFSAEFPKEGPSILRIQQVVRGDSAAYFCASSPWGGNQPQHFGDGTRLSIL.